This is a list of T cell receptor beta chains from one sample in a study of shared clonotypes between healthy human individuals. Profiled with immunoSEQ multiplex PCR; TCRdb holds only in-frame clones, not every one. The data show under 2,000,000 clones, with approximately 94% seen just once and 0.95% to 1.5% held by the top ten. Input material: naive CD8+ T cells sorted from blood. These receptors were taken from a man between 18 and 35 years old in good health. CDR3s include the opening cysteine and the closing phenylalanine or tryptophan. The D gene is left open where the match is weak. Clone size is given for some rows only: seen once, a few or many times, or a class if the clone is expanded.

v_call: TRBV29-1
d_call: .
clone_size: .
j_call: TRBJ2-7
cdr3_aa: CSVESREYHEQYF
cdr3_nt: TGCAGCGTTGAGTCTCGGGAATACCACGAGCAGTACTTC

v_call: TRBV7-2
d_call: .
clone_size: .
j_call: TRBJ2-7
cdr3_aa: CASSLSGTASYEQYF
cdr3_nt: TGTGCCAGCAGCTTATCCGGGACGGCCTCCTACGAGCAGTACTTC

v_call: TRBV2
d_call: TRBD2
clone_size: .
j_call: TRBJ2-3
cdr3_aa: CASSGTGGTSGTPSTDTQYF
cdr3_nt: TGTGCCAGCAGTGGGACGGGCGGGACTAGCGGGACACCTAGCACAGATACGCAGTATTTT

v_call: TRBV6-5
d_call: .
clone_size: .
j_call: TRBJ1-2
cdr3_aa: CASSYSGAGGEGYTF
cdr3_nt: TGTGCCAGCAGTTACTCCGGGGCAGGAGGAGAAGGCTACACCTTC

v_call: TRBV13
d_call: .
clone_size: .
j_call: TRBJ2-1
cdr3_aa: CASSLESRRDEQFF
cdr3_nt: TGTGCCAGCAGCTTAGAGAGTAGAAGGGATGAGCAGTTCTTC

v_call: TRBV7-9
d_call: TRBD1
clone_size: once
j_call: TRBJ1-3
cdr3_aa: CASLSTGEPGNTIYF
cdr3_nt: TGTGCCAGCCTTTCGACAGGGGAGCCCGGAAACACCATATATTTT

v_call: TRBV12-5
d_call: TRBD2
clone_size: .
j_call: TRBJ2-5
cdr3_aa: CASGLAGTRDQETQYF
cdr3_nt: TGTGCTAGTGGTTTGGCCGGGACTAGAGACCAAGAGACCCAGTACTTC

v_call: TRBV29-1
d_call: TRBD1
clone_size: .
j_call: TRBJ1-2
cdr3_aa: CSVEGQGTGGGYGYTF
cdr3_nt: TGCAGCGTTGAAGGGCAAGGGACAGGGGGCGGCTATGGCTACACCTTC

v_call: TRBV6-6
d_call: .
clone_size: .
j_call: TRBJ2-7
cdr3_aa: CASSYYLTYEQYF
cdr3_nt: TGTGCCAGCAGTTACTATCTAACCTACGAGCAGTACTTC

v_call: TRBV7-9
d_call: TRBD2
clone_size: .
j_call: TRBJ2-1
cdr3_aa: CASSSGLAGPDYNEQFF
cdr3_nt: TGTGCCAGCAGCTCTGGACTAGCGGGACCGGATTACAATGAGCAGTTCTTC

v_call: TRBV19
d_call: TRBD1
clone_size: .
j_call: TRBJ1-5
cdr3_aa: CASSTGTGVFNQPQHF
cdr3_nt: TGTGCCAGTAGTACCGGGACAGGGGTTTTCAATCAGCCCCAGCATTTT

v_call: TRBV5-1
d_call: .
clone_size: once
j_call: TRBJ2-7
cdr3_aa: CASSPPTGLDSYEQYF
cdr3_nt: TGCGCCAGCAGCCCTCCGACAGGCCTAGATTCCTACGAGCAGTACTTC

v_call: TRBV6-5
d_call: .
clone_size: .
j_call: TRBJ1-1
cdr3_aa: CASSYRPVTRYTEAFF
cdr3_nt: TGTGCCAGCAGTTACCGACCCGTCACAAGATACACTGAAGCTTTCTTT

v_call: TRBV27
d_call: .
clone_size: .
j_call: TRBJ1-3
cdr3_aa: CASSPRGAWGLGNTIYF
cdr3_nt: TGTGCCAGCAGTCCCCGAGGAGCCTGGGGTTTAGGAAACACCATATATTTT

v_call: TRBV6-6
d_call: .
clone_size: .
j_call: TRBJ1-2
cdr3_aa: CASSYSEGVTGYTF
cdr3_nt: TGTGCCAGCAGTTACTCGGAGGGGGTGACCGGCTACACCTTC

v_call: TRBV4-1
d_call: .
clone_size: .
j_call: TRBJ2-1
cdr3_aa: CASSQVENPGNEQFF
cdr3_nt: TGCGCCAGCAGCCAAGTGGAAAACCCGGGGAATGAGCAGTTCTTC

v_call: TRBV5-1
d_call: TRBD1
clone_size: .
j_call: TRBJ2-7
cdr3_aa: CASSLTGAINEQYF
cdr3_nt: TGCGCCAGCAGCTTGACAGGGGCCATCAACGAGCAGTACTTC

v_call: TRBV4-2
d_call: TRBD2
clone_size: .
j_call: TRBJ2-4
cdr3_aa: CASSQGLLAGETYF
cdr3_nt: TGTGCCAGCAGCCAAGGTCTTCTAGCGGGGGAGACGTACTTC

v_call: TRBV27
d_call: .
clone_size: .
j_call: TRBJ1-1
cdr3_aa: CASSDRLNTEAFF
cdr3_nt: TGTGCCAGCTCTGACAGGTTGAACACTGAAGCTTTCTTT

v_call: TRBV28
d_call: .
clone_size: .
j_call: TRBJ1-5
cdr3_aa: CASSRDMSNQPQHF
cdr3_nt: TGTGCCAGCAGCCGGGACATGAGCAATCAGCCCCAGCATTTT

v_call: TRBV30
d_call: .
clone_size: .
j_call: TRBJ1-1
cdr3_aa: CAWKSIADEAFF
cdr3_nt: TGTGCCTGGAAGTCGATCGCAGACGAAGCTTTCTTT

v_call: TRBV25-1
d_call: .
clone_size: .
j_call: TRBJ2-7
cdr3_aa: CASSEYQGSEQYF
cdr3_nt: TGTGCCAGCAGTGAATATCAGGGCTCCGAGCAGTACTTC

v_call: TRBV5-8
d_call: .
clone_size: once
j_call: TRBJ2-7
cdr3_aa: CASSPNPGYEQYF
cdr3_nt: TGTGCCAGCAGCCCCAACCCGGGCTACGAGCAGTACTTC

v_call: TRBV7-6
d_call: .
clone_size: .
j_call: TRBJ1-2
cdr3_aa: CASSAQVTGQGGYTF
cdr3_nt: TGTGCCAGCAGCGCTCAAGTCACGGGGCAAGGAGGCTACACCTTC

v_call: TRBV5-4
d_call: .
clone_size: .
j_call: TRBJ2-6
cdr3_aa: CASSNWSGANVLTF
cdr3_nt: TGTGCCAGCAGTAATTGGTCTGGGGCCAACGTCCTGACTTTC

v_call: TRBV27
d_call: .
clone_size: .
j_call: TRBJ2-7
cdr3_aa: CASSNRDWSQEQYF
cdr3_nt: TGTGCCAGCAGTAACCGGGACTGGTCCCAGGAGCAGTACTTC

v_call: TRBV5-1
d_call: TRBD1
clone_size: .
j_call: TRBJ2-2
cdr3_aa: CASSWDSRTNTGELFF
cdr3_nt: TGCGCCAGCAGCTGGGACAGTCGCACGAACACCGGGGAGCTGTTTTTT

v_call: TRBV5-5
d_call: .
clone_size: .
j_call: TRBJ2-7
cdr3_aa: CASRTTAFGSYEQYF
cdr3_nt: TGTGCCAGCAGGACAACGGCCTTTGGGAGCTACGAGCAGTACTTC

v_call: TRBV30
d_call: .
clone_size: .
j_call: TRBJ2-1
cdr3_aa: CAWSGAAERLYNEQFF
cdr3_nt: TGTGCCTGGAGTGGGGCCGCCGAAAGGCTTTACAATGAGCAGTTCTTC

v_call: TRBV7-9
d_call: .
clone_size: .
j_call: TRBJ2-7
cdr3_aa: CASSLAWNSSYEQYF
cdr3_nt: TGTGCCAGCAGCTTAGCTTGGAACAGCTCCTACGAGCAGTACTTC

v_call: TRBV19
d_call: .
clone_size: .
j_call: TRBJ2-7
cdr3_aa: CASSMFRGAEYEQYF
cdr3_nt: TGTGCCAGTAGTATGTTCAGGGGAGCAGAGTACGAGCAGTACTTC

v_call: TRBV5-6
d_call: TRBD1
clone_size: .
j_call: TRBJ1-1
cdr3_aa: CASSNPGQGLVNTEAFF
cdr3_nt: TGTGCCAGCAGCAATCCGGGACAGGGGCTCGTGAACACTGAAGCTTTCTTT

v_call: TRBV7-8
d_call: .
clone_size: .
j_call: TRBJ1-5
cdr3_aa: CASSTEEGLPQHF
cdr3_nt: TGTGCCAGCAGCACCGAGGAGGGTTTGCCCCAGCATTTT

v_call: TRBV30
d_call: .
clone_size: .
j_call: TRBJ1-5
cdr3_aa: CAWSDGDILPQHF
cdr3_nt: TGTGCCTGGAGTGACGGGGATATACTGCCCCAGCATTTT

v_call: TRBV30
d_call: .
clone_size: .
j_call: TRBJ2-7
cdr3_aa: CAWSPWGASEQYF
cdr3_nt: TGTGCCTGGAGTCCTTGGGGAGCTTCCGAGCAGTACTTC

v_call: TRBV9
d_call: .
clone_size: once
j_call: TRBJ2-7
cdr3_aa: CASSVGDSTYEQYF
cdr3_nt: TGTGCCAGCAGCGTTGGAGACAGCACCTACGAGCAGTACTTC